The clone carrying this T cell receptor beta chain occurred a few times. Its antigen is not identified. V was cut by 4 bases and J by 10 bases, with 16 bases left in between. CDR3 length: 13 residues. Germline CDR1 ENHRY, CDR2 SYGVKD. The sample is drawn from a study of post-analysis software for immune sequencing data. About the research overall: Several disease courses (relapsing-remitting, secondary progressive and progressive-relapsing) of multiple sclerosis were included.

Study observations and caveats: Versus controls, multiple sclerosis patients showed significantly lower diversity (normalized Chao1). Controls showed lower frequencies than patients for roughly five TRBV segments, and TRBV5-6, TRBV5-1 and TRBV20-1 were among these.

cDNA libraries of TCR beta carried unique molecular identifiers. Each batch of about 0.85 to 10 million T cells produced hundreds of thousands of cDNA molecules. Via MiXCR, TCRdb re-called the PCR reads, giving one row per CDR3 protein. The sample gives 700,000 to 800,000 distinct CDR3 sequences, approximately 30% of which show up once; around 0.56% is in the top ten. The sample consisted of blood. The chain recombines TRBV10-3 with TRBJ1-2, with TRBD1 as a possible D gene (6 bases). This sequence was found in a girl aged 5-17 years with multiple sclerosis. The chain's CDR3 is CAISGRDNPSYTF. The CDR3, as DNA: TGTGCCATCAGTGGTCGGGACAATCCGTCCTACACCTTC.